The source of this TCR beta chain is a study of identical twins. Findings of the study overall: Part of the zero-insertion signal could reflect confounding by invariant MAIT and iNKT cells.

Deletions cut 4 bases from V and 6 bases from J, with 7 bases between. The CDR3 runs 12 residues. Germline CDR1 reads SGHDT; CDR2 reads YYEEEE. TCRdb itself ran the 5' RACE reads through MiXCR, one entry per CDR3 protein. The profile shows hundreds of thousands of distinct CDR3 sequences, around 12% of them singletons. This clonotype has only a few counts. The antigen is unknown. This sample was also put to use in a study of yellow fever vaccine responses in identical twins.

The chain links TRBV5-6 to TRBJ2-2; D is unclear. Sequenced input: PBMCs. The sequence derives from a woman aged 18-29 years in good health. The CDR3 region is CASSQPPGELFF. CDR3 DNA: TGTGCCAGCAGCCAGCCGCCCGGGGAGCTGTTTTTT.